This passage covers 20 T cell receptor beta chains from one sample sequenced in a study of shared clonotypes between healthy human individuals. Generated by immunoSEQ multiplex PCR, the TCRdb table keeps only in-frame clones and is missing some. The table includes 2 million to 2.5 million clones, 92% detected once. The sequenced sample consisted of naive CD4+ T cells from PBMCs. Subset indicated: CD45RA+ positively selected. The receptors stem from a man younger than 35 in good health. Some clones in this sample may be carry-over from other donors' samples.

This chain connects TRBV19 to TRBJ1-4; D call uncertain. The V and J ends lost 5 bases and 6 bases respectively, with 10 bases between them. There are 13 residues in the CDR3. Germline loops: CDR1 LNHDA, CDR2 SQIVND (reference sequence). The CDR3 reads CASSPKAYEKLFF. CDR3 DNA sequence: TGTGCCAGTAGTCCGAAGGCATATGAAAAACTGTTTTTT.

This clone has a single count. This sequence joins TRBV28 and TRBJ2-1, with D hard to call. Per the germline V gene, CDR1 is MDHEN and CDR2 is SYDVKM. V was cut by 1 base and J by 0 bases, with 10 bases left in between. CDR3 size: 16 residues. The CDR3 sequence: CASSLYRQHSYNEQFF. The CDR3 nucleotides read TGTGCCAGCAGTTTATATCGGCAGCACTCCTACAATGAGCAGTTCTTC.

This clone appeared a single time. The chain is built from TRBV10-3 and TRBJ2-7; D gene unclear. V was trimmed by 6 bases and J by 4 bases, leaving 7 bases between them. Germline loops: CDR1 ENHRY, CDR2 SYGVKD. This CDR3 contains 11 residues. The CDR3 sequence is CAIRGSYEQYF. For the CDR3, the DNA is TGTGCCATCAGGGGAAGTTACGAGCAGTACTTC.

This clone was seen only once. The rearrangement joins TRBV28 to TRBJ2-1, with D unclear. With 6 bases removed from V and 4 bases from J, the gap between germline ends came to 10 bases. CDR3 length equals 13 residues. Germline V gives CDR1 MDHEN, CDR2 SYDVKM. The CDR3 loop reads CASRPAVYNEQFF. The DNA for the CDR3 is TGTGCCAGCAGGCCCGCGGTGTACAATGAGCAGTTCTTC.

This clone has just a few counts. V is TRBV5-1 and J is TRBJ2-7, with D possibly being TRBD1 (6 bases). The CDR3 runs to 14 residues. In germline, CDR1 is SGHRS, CDR2 YFSETQ. V was clipped by 4 bases and J by 4 bases, with 15 bases between them. The chain's CDR3 is CASSPKRTEYEQYF. The CDR3 DNA reads as TGCGCCAGCAGCCCAAAACGGACAGAGTACGAGCAGTACTTC.

With respect to this clone: Other nucleotide sequences from this sample produce the same CDR3. The chain carries TRBV5-1 and TRBJ2-7, with 10 bases lining up with TRBD2. Germline V gene lookup returns CDR1 SGHRS and CDR2 YFSETQ. Germline trimming cut 8 bases from V and 2 bases from J; bases unmatched to any gene: 7. This CDR3 spans 14 amino acids. Here the CDR3 reads CASSLAGEAYEQYF. CDR3 bases: TGCGCCAGTTCCCTAGCGGGAGAAGCCTACGAGCAGTACTTC.

V and J are TRBV16 and TRBJ1-5, with unresolved D. CDR1 is KGHSY, CDR2 FQNENV, per germline. The CDR3 is made up of 16 amino acids. Trimming cost V 0 bases and J 0 bases, with 9 bases left between them. CDR3 DNA: TGTGCCAGCAGCCAATCGGCAGTTTATAGCAATCAGCCCCAGCATTTT. Translation: CASSQSAVYSNQPQHF. Looking up the rest from reference TRBV16 and TRBJ1-5 gives the full variable domain: GEEVAQTPKHLVRGEGQKAKLYCAPIKGHSYVFWYQQVLKNEFKFLISFQNENVFDETGMPKERFSAKCLPNSPCSLEIQATKLEDSAVYFCASSQSAVYSNQPQHFGDGTRLSIL.

The CDR3 spells CASSQGRGQLTPTDTQYF. Written as DNA, the CDR3 is TGTGCCAGCAGCCAAGGGCGGGGACAGCTAACCCCCACAGATACGCAGTATTTT. The chain carries TRBV14 and TRBJ2-3; possible D gene TRBD1, 7 bases. The CDR3 has 18 amino acids. V was clipped by 1 base and J by 2 bases, with 19 bases between them. CDR1 is SGHDN and CDR2 is FVKESK in the germline V gene.

The chain combines TRBV7-6 with TRBJ2-3, with a weak D call TRBD1 (6 bases). With 3 bases removed from V and 6 bases from J, the gap between germline ends came to 16 bases. The germline CDR1 and CDR2 sequences are SGHVS and FNYEAQ. This CDR3 has 15 amino acids. The CDR3 sequence: CASSLDTGQRDTQYF. The DNA of the CDR3 is TGTGCCAGCAGCTTGGATACAGGGCAGAGGGATACGCAGTATTTT.

J is TRBJ2-5 and V is TRBV6-1, with D uncertain. Trimming took 5 bases from V and 3 from J, leaving 13 bases between them. The CDR3 length is 14 residues. CDR1 and CDR2 from the germline V gene are MNHNS and SASEGT. CDR3 coding DNA: TGTGCCAGCAGTCACCGGGCCCGTGAAGAGACCCAGTACTTC. Amino acids: CASSHRAREETQYF.

The chain recombines TRBV6-5 with TRBJ2-4, with D possibly TRBD1 on 6 matching bases. Germline V CDR1 and CDR2: MNHEY, SVGAGI. Trimming took off 5 bases at V and 3 bases at J, with 11 bases between the two ends. This CDR3 is built from 14 residues. The CDR3 region has the DNA TGTGCCAGCAGTGAAACAGGGAGCAAAAACATTCAGTACTTC. It is translated as CASSETGSKNIQYF.

This rearrangement joins TRBV6-4 to TRBJ2-1; tentatively, D is TRBD2 (6 bases). CDR3 length equals 13 residues. Germline V gene data show CDR1 as MRHNA and CDR2 as SNTAGT. V lost 8 bases, J lost 6 bases, and 14 bases lay in between. CDR3 sequence reads: CASLRGGTNEQFF. In DNA, the CDR3 is TGTGCCAGCCTTAGGGGCGGGACCAATGAGCAGTTCTTC.

The V and J genes are TRBV28 and TRBJ2-7, with TRBD1 matching over 11 bases. The V gene's germline CDR1 is MDHEN and CDR2 SYDVKM. The CDR3 consists of 16 residues. V was clipped by 6 bases and J by 2 bases; unmatched bases: 9. CDR3 protein: CASRQSPGQGAYEQYF. The CDR3 DNA is TGTGCCAGCAGACAAAGCCCGGGACAGGGGGCCTACGAGCAGTACTTC.

The DNA for the CDR3 is TGTGCCAGCAGTTCAGCAGGGGGCTCCGATGAGCAGTTCTTC. Amino acid sequence: CASSSAGGSDEQFF. The chain combines TRBV28 with TRBJ2-1, with 8 positions matching TRBD1. With 4 bases clipped from V and 8 bases from J, the junction kept 7 bases outside the gene matches. Germline V CDR1 and CDR2: MDHEN, SYDVKM. The CDR3 length is 14 residues.

The CDR3 bases are TGCGCCAGCAGCCAAGACCGGGGGGCCGGAGTATCCCCCTATGGCTACACCTTC. This translates into CASSQDRGAGVSPYGYTF. The J gene is TRBJ1-2, the V gene TRBV4-1, with D perhaps TRBD1 (6 bases). This CDR3 has 18 residues. Between the trimmed V and J ends, which lost 0 bases and 4 bases, there was a span of 21 bases. The germline CDR1 and CDR2 sequences are MGHRA and YSYEKL.

The chain is built from TRBV5-1 and TRBJ2-6; D is undetermined. The CDR3 is 14 residues long. Germline loops: CDR1 SGHRS, CDR2 YFSETQ. Trimming cost V 0 bases and J 3 bases, with 4 bases left between them. The CDR3 protein is CASSLGDGANVLTF. The CDR3 DNA reads as TGCGCCAGCAGCTTGGGGGATGGGGCCAACGTCCTGACTTTC. Filled out from reference TRBV5-1 and TRBJ2-6, the complete variable domain reads KAGVTQTPRYLIKTRGQQVTLSCSPISGHRSVSWYQQTPGQGLQFLFEYFSETQRNKGNFPGRFSGRQFSNSRSEMNVSTLELGDSALYLCASSLGDGANVLTFGAGSRLTVL.

About this clone itself: Other DNA sequences of this sample code for an identical CDR3. V usage is TRBV5-1 and J usage is TRBJ2-1; D gene uncertain. Looked up from germline, CDR1 is SGHRS and CDR2 is YFSETQ. The CDR3 contains 11 residues. V shed 3 bases and J shed 6 bases, with 4 bases lying between them. The CDR3 protein is CASSYSNEQFF. Written as DNA, the CDR3 is TGCGCCAGCAGCTATAGCAATGAGCAGTTCTTC.

The V and J genes are TRBV5-1 and TRBJ2-1, with 7 bases lining up with TRBD2. The V gene end was trimmed by 4 bases and the J gene end by 3 bases; junction bases not matched to a gene: 7. Germline V CDR1 and CDR2: SGHRS, YFSETQ. This CDR3 has 15 residues. The CDR3 loop reads CASSRGLLYYNEQFF. As DNA, the CDR3 is TGCGCCAGCAGCCGGGGACTACTTTACTACAATGAGCAGTTCTTC.

This clone occurred once. This chain joins TRBV2 and TRBJ2-3; 7 bases match TRBD2. Germline CDR1 and CDR2: SNHLY and FYNNEI. The J segment lost 15 bases and the V segment lost 3 bases, leaving 12 bases of the junction unmatched. This CDR3 has 13 amino acids. Here the CDR3 reads CASSDHGPGLSYF. The CDR3, as DNA: TGTGCCAGCAGTGACCACGGCCCGGGACTAAGTTATTTT. The full variable domain, completed using reference TRBV2 and TRBJ2-3, is EPEVTQTPSHQVTQMGQEVILRCVPISNHLYFYWYRQILGQKVEFLVSFYNNEISEKSEIFDDQFSVERPDGSNFTLKIRSTKLEDSAMYFCASSDHGPGLSYFGPGTRLTVL.

The chain links TRBV2 to TRBJ2-7; TRBD2 matches at 11 bases. Germline CDR1 and CDR2: SNHLY and FYNNEI. Germline trimming cut 4 bases from V and 2 bases from J; bases unmatched to any gene: 4. The CDR3 has 15 amino acids. The CDR3 loop reads CASSGGTSGTYEQYF. The CDR3 DNA reads as TGTGCCAGCAGTGGAGGGACTAGCGGAACCTACGAGCAGTACTTC.